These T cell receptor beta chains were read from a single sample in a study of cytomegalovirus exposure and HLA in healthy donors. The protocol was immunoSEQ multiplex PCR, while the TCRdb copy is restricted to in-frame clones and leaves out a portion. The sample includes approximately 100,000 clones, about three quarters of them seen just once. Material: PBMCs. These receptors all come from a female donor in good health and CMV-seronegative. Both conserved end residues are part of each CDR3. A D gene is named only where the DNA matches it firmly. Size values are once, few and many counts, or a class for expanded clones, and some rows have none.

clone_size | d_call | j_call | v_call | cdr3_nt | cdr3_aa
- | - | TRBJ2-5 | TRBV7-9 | TGTGCCAGCAGCTTAGCGTCGGGGGAGACCCAGTACTTC | CASSLASGETQYF
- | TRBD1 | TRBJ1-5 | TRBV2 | TGTGCCAGGGGAAGGACAGGGGGCCTTAGCAATCAGCCCCAGCATTTT | CARGRTGGLSNQPQHF
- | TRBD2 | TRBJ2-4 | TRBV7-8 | TGTGCCAGCAGCTCTTCCCTAGCGGACCCTCACGGGGCCAAAAACATTCAGTACTTC | CASSSSLADPHGAKNIQYF
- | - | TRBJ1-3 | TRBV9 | TGTGCCAGCAGCGTAGAGAGCTCTGGAAACACCATATATTTT | CASSVESSGNTIYF
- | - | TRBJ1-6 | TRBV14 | TGTGCCAGCAGCCAAGATACAGGGCGCACTATTAATTCACCCCTCCACTTT | CASSQDTGRTINSPLHF
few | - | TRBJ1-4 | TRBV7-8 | TGTGCCAGCAGCAACGGGGGGAATGAAAAACTGTTTTTT | CASSNGGNEKLFF
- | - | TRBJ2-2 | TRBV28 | TGTGCCAGCAGTTCCCCCGCTAGCGACTTAATCGGGGAGCTGTTTTTT | CASSSPASDLIGELFF
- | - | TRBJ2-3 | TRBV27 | TGTGCCAGCAGTTCCCACACCGAGGACACAGATACGCAGTATTTT | CASSSHTEDTDTQYF
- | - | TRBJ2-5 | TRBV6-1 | TGTGCCAGCAGTGACGTATGGGGGCTTGAGACCCAGTACTTC | CASSDVWGLETQYF
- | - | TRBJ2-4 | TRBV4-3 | TGCGCCAGCAGCCAAGTAACCTCCAGGGTGGCCAAAAACATTCAGTACTTC | CASSQVTSRVAKNIQYF
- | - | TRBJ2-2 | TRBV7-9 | TGTTCCAGCAGCTTAGTGGCAGGAACGAACACCGGGGAGCTGTTTTTT | CSSSLVAGTNTGELFF
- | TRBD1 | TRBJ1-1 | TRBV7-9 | TGTGCCAGCAGCCCGAGACAGGGGAACACTGAAGCTTTCTTT | CASSPRQGNTEAFF
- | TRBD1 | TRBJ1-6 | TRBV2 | TGTGCCAGCAGTATTGGACAGGATTATAATTCACCCCTCCACTTT | CASSIGQDYNSPLHF
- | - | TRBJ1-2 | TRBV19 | TGTGCCAGTAGTACGGCGCAGGGCCCCTATGGCTACACCTTC | CASSTAQGPYGYTF
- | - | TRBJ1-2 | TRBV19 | TGTGCCAGTAGTAAAGGACAGCCTAACTATGGCTACACCTTC | CASSKGQPNYGYTF
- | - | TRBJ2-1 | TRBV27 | TGTGCCAGCAAAACAGGGCTTTACAATGAGCAGTTCTTC | CASKTGLYNEQFF
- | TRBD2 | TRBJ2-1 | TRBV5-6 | TGTGCCAGCAGCAGGTTAGCGGGGGGCTCCTACAATGAGCAGTTCTTC | CASSRLAGGSYNEQFF
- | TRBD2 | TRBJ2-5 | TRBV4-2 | TGTGCCAGCAGCCAAATGAGCGGGGGTGTAGAGACCCAGTACTTC | CASSQMSGGVETQYF
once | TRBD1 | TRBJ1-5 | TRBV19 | TGTGCCAGTAGTAAAGGACAGGAACGGGGCAATCAGCCCCAGCATTTT | CASSKGQERGNQPQHF
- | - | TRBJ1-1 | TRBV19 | TGTGCCAGTAGTCTAACTGCGGCGATGAACACTGAAGCTTTCTTT | CASSLTAAMNTEAFF
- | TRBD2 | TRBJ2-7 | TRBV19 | TGTGCCAGTAGTAGACAGCGGGACTCCTACGAGCAGTACTTC | CASSRQRDSYEQYF
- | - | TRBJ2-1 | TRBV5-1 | TGCGCCAGCAGCCCCCGTCGGAGCTCCTACAATGAGCAGTTCTTC | CASSPRRSSYNEQFF
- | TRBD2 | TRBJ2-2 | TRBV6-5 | TGTGCCAGCGTCGGGACGGGGGGGTCGGCCGGGGAGCTGTTTTTT | CASVGTGGSAGELFF
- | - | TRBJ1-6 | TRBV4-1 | TGCGCCAGCAGCCAAAGGACAGCGAGCTCCTATAATTCACCCCTCCACTTT | CASSQRTASSYNSPLHF
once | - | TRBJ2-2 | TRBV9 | TGTGCCAGCAGCGTAGAGACTAGTCGATGGGGGGAGCTGTTTTTT | CASSVETSRWGELFF
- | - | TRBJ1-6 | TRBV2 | TGTGCCAGCAGTGAAGGCGGAGGCGGGTTCAATTCACCCCTCCACTTT | CASSEGGGGFNSPLHF
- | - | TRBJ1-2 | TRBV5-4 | TGTGCCACCACCCCGCGGACAGCTAACTATGGCTACACCTTC | CATTPRTANYGYTF
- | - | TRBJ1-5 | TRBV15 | TGTGCCACCAGCCCGAGGGCTAGCAATCAGCCCCAGCATTTT | CATSPRASNQPQHF
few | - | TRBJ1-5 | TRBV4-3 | TGCGCCAGCAGCCAAGGATGGCCCTCCAAGTGGCAGCCCCAGCATTTT | CASSQGWPSKWQPQHF
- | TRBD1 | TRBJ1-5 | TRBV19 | TGTGCCAGTAGTAATCCGGGACAGCACCGGCATTTT | CASSNPGQHRHF
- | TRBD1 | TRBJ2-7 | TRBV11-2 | TGTGCCAGCAGCGCCCCGGGACAGGTCTACGAGCAGTACTTC | CASSAPGQVYEQYF
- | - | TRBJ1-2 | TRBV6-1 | TGTGCCAGCAGTGAAGCCCCGAAAGGGGGGGTCTATGGCTACACCTTC | CASSEAPKGGVYGYTF
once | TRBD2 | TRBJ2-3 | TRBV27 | TGTGCCAGCATGGGCGGGGGGGCCCATACGCAGTATTTT | CASMGGGAHTQYF
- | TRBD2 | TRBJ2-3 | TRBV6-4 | TGTGCCAGCAGTGAGGCGGGGGGCACAGATACGCAGTATTTT | CASSEAGGTDTQYF
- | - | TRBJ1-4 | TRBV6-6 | TGTGCCAGCAGCCCCAGTTCAACTAATGAAAAACTGTTTTTT | CASSPSSTNEKLFF
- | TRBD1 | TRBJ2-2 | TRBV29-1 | TGCAGCGTTCTTCTAGGGAACAGGGGGCTTAGCGGGGAGCTGTTTTTT | CSVLLGNRGLSGELFF
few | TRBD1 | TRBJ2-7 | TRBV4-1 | TGCGCCAGCAGCCAAGGGGGGACAGGGGGCTACGAGCAGTACTTC | CASSQGGTGGYEQYF
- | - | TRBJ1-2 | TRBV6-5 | TGTGCCAGCAGTTACCTCGGACAGTATGGCTACACCTTC | CASSYLGQYGYTF
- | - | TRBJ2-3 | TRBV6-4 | TGTGCCAGCAGTGACTCCGTCAGCACAGATACGCAGTATTTT | CASSDSVSTDTQYF
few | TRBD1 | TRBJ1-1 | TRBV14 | TGTGCCAGCAGCTACCTGGGACAGGGGAACACTGAAGCTTTCTTT | CASSYLGQGNTEAFF
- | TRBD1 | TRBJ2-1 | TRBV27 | TGTGCCAGCAGCCGGACTCAGGGGGCCCCGCAGTTCTTC | CASSRTQGAPQFF
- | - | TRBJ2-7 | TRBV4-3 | TGCGCCAGCAGCCAAGATAGGTCGGGGGGCCTATACGAGCAGTACTTC | CASSQDRSGGLYEQYF
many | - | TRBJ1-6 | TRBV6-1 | TGTGCCAGCAGCCGACAGCTAAATAATTCACCCCTCCACTTT | CASSRQLNNSPLHF
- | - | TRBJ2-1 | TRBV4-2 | TGTGCCAGCAGCCAAGTCGGTGGGGGCCTCAATGAGCAGTTCTTC | CASSQVGGGLNEQFF
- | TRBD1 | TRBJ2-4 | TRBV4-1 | TGCGCCAGCAGCCACGAAAAGGCAGGGGGCGCGGCGAACATTCAGTACTTC | CASSHEKAGGAANIQYF
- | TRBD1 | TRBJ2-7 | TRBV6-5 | TGTGCCAGCAGTTATGGGACAGCCAACTACGAGCAGTACTTC | CASSYGTANYEQYF
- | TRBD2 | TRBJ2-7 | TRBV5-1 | TGCGCCAGCAGCTTGGGGACGGAGCGGGGGCAGTACTTC | CASSLGTERGQYF
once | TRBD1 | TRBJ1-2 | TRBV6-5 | TGTGCCAGCATCCCGGACAGGGGAGGCGGCTACACCTTC | CASIPDRGGGYTF
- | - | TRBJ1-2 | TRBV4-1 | TGCGCCAGCAGCCAAGAAGAGGCCAGGGGATTTGACTACACCTTC | CASSQEEARGFDYTF
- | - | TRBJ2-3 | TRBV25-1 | TGTGCCAGCAGTGAACCAGGAACGCAGTATTTT | CASSEPGTQYF
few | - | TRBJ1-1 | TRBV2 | TGTGCCAGCAGTGAAGTGCGGACAGACACTGAAGCTTTCTTT | CASSEVRTDTEAFF
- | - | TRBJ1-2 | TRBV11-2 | TGTGCCAGCAGCTCGAGTGCAACGTATGGCTACACCTTC | CASSSSATYGYTF
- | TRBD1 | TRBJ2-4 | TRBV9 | TGTGCCAGCAGCGTGGATGACAGGGGTCTCGACATTCAGTACTTC | CASSVDDRGLDIQYF